This T cell receptor beta chain was recorded in a study of blood T cell repertoires in COVID-19. Study information: Whether acute or convalescent, the COVID-19 samples came from the United States, Italy and Spain. PBMCs, B-cell-depleted T cells, or T cells provided the cDNA or gDNA that made up the material.

Germline CDR1 is GTSNPN and CDR2 is SVGIG (reference sequence). V dropped 3 bases and J dropped 2; count of bases not matched to a gene: 4. The CDR3 is made up of 14 amino acids. In the source study's methods: Nucleated cell counts were estimated from reference gene primer amplification. Using immunoSEQ multiplex PCR, the repertoire was profiled, and TCRdb retains in-frame clones only, with some absent. The D gene and trimming were derived from the DNA, and the V and J assignments and clone size from that table. The sample carries some 110,000 clones, roughly 90% recorded once. This chain links TRBV30 with TRBJ2-7, with 10 bases aligning to TRBD1. The origin of this receptor is a human donor in a cohort sampled during active COVID-19. The sample was peripheral blood. Here the CDR3 reads CAWRRTGGPYEQYF. The CDR3 nucleotides read TGTGCCTGGAGGCGGACAGGGGGTCCCTACGAGCAGTACTTC.